This T cell receptor beta chain is from a study of T cell repertoires in cytomegalovirus infection. This clonotype was observed a handful of times. One entry per CDR3 protein results from TCRdb running MiXCR on the reads. The profile shows about 490,000 distinct CDR3 sequences, around 27% of them singletons. CDR1 and CDR2 from the germline V gene are SQVTM and ANQGSEA. The V segment lost 7 bases and the J segment 0 bases; nucleotides outside the gene matches: 2. CDR3 length: 12 amino acids. The TCR sequence derives from a human donor in good health (CMV status not recorded). Some clones in this sample may be carry-over from other donors' samples. This chain connects TRBV29-1 to TRBJ2-7; 8 bases line up with TRBD2. Sequencing was performed on PBMCs. DNA of the CDR3: TGCAGCGCCAGCGGGAGCTCCTACGAGCAGTACTTC. It encodes CSASGSSYEQYF.